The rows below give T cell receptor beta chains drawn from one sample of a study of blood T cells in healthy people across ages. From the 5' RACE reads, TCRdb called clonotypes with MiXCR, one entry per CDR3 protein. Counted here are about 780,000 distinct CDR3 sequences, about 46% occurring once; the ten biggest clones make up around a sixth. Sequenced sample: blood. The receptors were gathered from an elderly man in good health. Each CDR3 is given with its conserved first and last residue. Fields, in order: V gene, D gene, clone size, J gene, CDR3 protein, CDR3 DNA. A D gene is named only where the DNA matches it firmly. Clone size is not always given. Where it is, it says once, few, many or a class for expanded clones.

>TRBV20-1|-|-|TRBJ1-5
CSAVQGNRNQPQHF
TGCAGTGCTGTACAGGGAAACCGCAATCAGCCCCAGCATTTT
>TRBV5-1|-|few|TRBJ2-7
CASSFPREGPPIGEQYF
TGCGCCAGCAGCTTTCCCCGAGAGGGTCCTCCGATTGGCGAGCAGTACTTC
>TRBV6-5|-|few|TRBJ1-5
CASSYSPGYDQPQHF
TGTGCCAGCAGTTACTCTCCAGGGTATGATCAGCCCCAGCATTTT
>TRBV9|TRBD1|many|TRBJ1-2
CASSRQGSSSYGYTF
TGTGCCAGCAGCCGACAGGGGTCGAGTTCCTATGGCTACACCTTC
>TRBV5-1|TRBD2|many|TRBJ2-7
CASSLQEPGLAGTEQYF
TGCGCCAGCAGCTTGCAGGAACCGGGACTAGCGGGAACCGAGCAGTACTTC
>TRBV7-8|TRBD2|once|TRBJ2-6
CASSQLAGTSGANVLTF
TGTGCCAGCAGCCAGCTAGCGGGAACTTCTGGGGCCAACGTCCTGACTTTC
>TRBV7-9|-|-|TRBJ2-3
CASSLAPQADTQYF
TGTGCCAGCAGCTTAGCGCCACAGGCAGATACGCAGTATTTT
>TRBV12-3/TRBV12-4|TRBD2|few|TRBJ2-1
CASTESGLAVGEQFF
TGTGCCAGCACCGAATCGGGACTAGCGGTAGGAGAGCAGTTCTTC
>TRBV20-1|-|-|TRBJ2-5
CSALGIQARRETQYF
TGCAGTGCTCTGGGTATTCAGGCGCGTAGAGAGACCCAGTACTTC
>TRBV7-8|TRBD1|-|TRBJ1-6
CASSFNRGDNSPLHF
TGTGCCAGCAGCTTTAACAGGGGGGATAATTCACCCCTCCACTTT
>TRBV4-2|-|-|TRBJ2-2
CASSPRTRRTGELFF
TGTGCCAGCAGCCCTCGGACCCGAAGGACCGGGGAGCTGTTTTTT
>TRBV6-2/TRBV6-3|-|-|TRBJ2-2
CASSWVSANTGELFF
TGTGCCAGCAGTTGGGTCTCTGCGAACACCGGGGAGCTGTTTTTT
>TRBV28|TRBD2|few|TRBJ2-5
CASSAPGLVLGTQYF
TGTGCCAGCAGTGCCCCGGGACTAGTTTTGGGGACCCAGTACTTC
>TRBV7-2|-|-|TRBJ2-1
CASNEYAEQFF
TGTGCCAGCAACGAATATGCTGAGCAGTTCTTC
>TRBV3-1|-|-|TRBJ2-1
CASSQEGLGGYNEQFF
TGTGCCAGCAGCCAAGAAGGGTTAGGCGGCTACAATGAGCAGTTCTTC
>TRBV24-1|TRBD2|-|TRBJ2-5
CATSDPGLAGLAGETQYF
TGTGCCACCAGTGATCCGGGACTAGCGGGACTCGCGGGGGAGACCCAGTACTTC
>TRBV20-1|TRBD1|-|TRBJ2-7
CSVIQGGYDGQYF
TGCAGTGTCATTCAAGGGGGCTACGACGGGCAGTACTTC
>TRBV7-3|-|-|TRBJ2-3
CASSLIGGSTNTQYF
TGTGCCAGCAGCTTAATAGGGGGTAGCACAAATACGCAGTATTTT
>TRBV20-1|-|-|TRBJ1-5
CSARDGEDSNQPQHF
TGCAGTGCTAGAGATGGAGAAGATAGCAATCAGCCCCAGCATTTT
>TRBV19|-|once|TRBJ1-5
CASSIGEGWNQPQHF
TGTGCCAGTAGTATAGGTGAGGGTTGGAATCAGCCCCAGCATTTT
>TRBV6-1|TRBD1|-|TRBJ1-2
CAGSHTRDRGDYGYTF
TGTGCCGGCAGCCACACCCGGGACAGGGGGGACTATGGCTACACCTTC
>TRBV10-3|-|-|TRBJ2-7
CAISESIRGEQYF
TGTGCCATCAGTGAGTCGATTAGGGGTGAGCAGTACTTC